This passage covers 26 T cell receptor beta chains from one sample sequenced in a study of T cells in Graves' hyperthyroidism and ophthalmopathy. It was RNA transcripts that yielded the amplified TCR beta CDR3 regions. The TCR CDR3 was amplified in a first-round RT-PCR using the HTBI primer set. TCRdb ran MiXCR on the multiplex PCR reads and lists one entry per CDR3 protein. Of 500,000 to 550,000 distinct CDR3 sequences in the sample, around 20% were seen once. Material for sequencing was blood. The receptors were gathered from a man between 18 and 29 years old with Graves' hyperthyroidism.

The chain has TRBV10-3 and TRBJ2-3; 10 bases align to TRBD2. Looked up from germline, CDR1 is ENHRY and CDR2 is SYGVKD. CDR3 size: 15 residues. Trimming took 4 bases from V and 3 from J; bases not matched to a gene: 4. CDR3 protein: CAISVASGGTDTQYF. The CDR3 coding sequence is TGTGCCATCAGTGTAGCTAGCGGGGGAACAGATACGCAGTATTTT.

This clonotype was detected many times. V gene TRBV28 combines with J gene TRBJ1-5; 8 bases are shared with TRBD1. This CDR3 is built from 15 residues. The germline V gene encodes CDR1 MDHEN and CDR2 SYDVKM. Germline trimming cut 4 bases from V and 2 bases from J; bases unmatched to any gene: 4. In DNA form, the CDR3 reads TGTGCCAGCAGTTCAAAGGGACAGGGCAATCAGCCCCAGCATTTT. It is translated as CASSSKGQGNQPQHF.

This clonotype appeared a single time. The J gene is TRBJ1-5, the V gene TRBV6-2 or TRBV6-3; D is ambiguous. Germline lookup yields CDR1 MNHEY and CDR2 SVGEGT. Trimming shortened V by 2 bases and J by 1 base, and 6 bases separated the two germline ends. The CDR3 spans 14 residues. CDR3 sequence reads: CASSYEVSNQPQHF. The CDR3 nucleotides read TGTGCCAGCAGTTACGAGGTGAGCAATCAGCCCCAGCATTTT.

This chain joins TRBV24-1 and TRBJ2-5, with TRBD1 matching 8 bases. Germline V gene sequence: CDR1 KGHDR, CDR2 SFDVKD. The CDR3 runs 15 residues. V dropped 0 bases and J dropped 7; count of bases not matched to a gene: 6. The chain's CDR3 is CATSDLTGGVGTQYF. CDR3 bases: TGTGCCACCAGTGATTTGACAGGGGGAGTGGGGACCCAGTACTTC.

This clonotype was seen ten or more times. The V gene is TRBV5-1, the J gene TRBJ1-1; 8 nucleotides line up with TRBD1. The ends lost 5 bases at V and 1 base at J; junction bases unmatched: 7. The germline V gene has CDR1 SGHRS and CDR2 YFSETQ. The CDR3 contains 15 residues. CDR3 DNA: TGCGCCAGCAGGCGACAGGGGCCGGAGAACACTGAAGCTTTCTTT. It specifies CASRRQGPENTEAFF.

With respect to this clonotype: It is likely a read error, because the conserved phenylalanine at the end of the CDR3 is missing. The V gene is TRBV12-3 or TRBV12-4, the J gene TRBJ1-1; 7 bases agree with TRBD1. V was pared by 6 bases and J by 1 base, with 8 bases of the junction left unmatched. The CDR3 loop spans 15 amino acids. This chain's CDR3 is CASSPYYRGNTEAFY. CDR3 nucleotide sequence: TGTGCCAGCAGCCCTTACTACAGGGGGAACACTGAAGCTTTCTAT.

This rearrangement joins TRBV10-3 to TRBJ2-2; D perhaps matches TRBD1 (6 bases). V was cut by 11 bases and J by 1 base, with 17 bases left in between. Germline lookup yields CDR1 ENHRY and CDR2 SYGVKD. This CDR3 contains 15 residues. CDR3 DNA sequence: TGTGCCTGTTTGTTACAGGGTCTGAACACCGGGGAGCTGTTTTTT. Translated: CACLLQGLNTGELFF.

V usage is TRBV5-1 and J usage is TRBJ2-7, with 9 bases aligning to TRBD1. CDR1 is SGHRS and CDR2 is YFSETQ in the germline V gene. The CDR3 is 18 residues long. Losses at the gene ends were 4 bases for V and 9 bases for J; bases not matched to a gene: 23. In nucleotides, the CDR3 is TGCGCCAGCAGCGTGGGACAGGGATTGCGGCGGGCCCTGTGGTGGCAGTACTTC. Encoded protein: CASSVGQGLRRALWWQYF.

The chain employs TRBV6-4 and TRBJ2-5; D is possibly TRBD2 (6 bases). CDR3 length: 15 amino acids. The V and J ends lost 0 bases and 2 bases respectively, with 10 bases between them. Germline V gene data show CDR1 as MRHNA and CDR2 as SNTAGT. In nucleotides, the CDR3 is TGTGCCAGCAGTGACTCGATGGCGGGACAAGAGACCCAGTACTTC. It translates to CASSDSMAGQETQYF.

This clonotype showed up many times. The CDR3 here is CASSYSTSGNTEAFF. The CDR3, as DNA: TGTGCCAGCAGTTACTCGACATCCGGGAACACTGAAGCTTTCTTT. The V call is TRBV6-5, the J call TRBJ1-1; D uncertain. Trimming took 0 bases from V and 1 from J, leaving 9 bases between them. This CDR3 region has 15 residues. CDR1 is MNHEY and CDR2 is SVGAGI in the germline V gene.

This clonotype was counted ten times or more. The J gene is TRBJ1-1, the V gene TRBV28; possible D gene TRBD1, 5 bases. V gave up 7 bases and J gave up 6 bases, with 12 bases separating them. Germline V gives CDR1 MDHEN, CDR2 SYDVKM. CDR3 length: 12 residues. The CDR3 DNA sequence: TGTGCCAGCAACGGGAGGGGCCCTGAAGCTTTCTTT. It translates to CASNGRGPEAFF.

Comments on this clonotype: Because the CDR3 is missing its conserved closing phenylalanine or tryptophan, this is likely a read error. The DNA is left out, because the CDR3 cannot be placed on it with certainty; the CDR3 is given as TCRdb lists it. The CDR3 here is CTSSRDRVDGYSY. This chain connects TRBV2 to TRBJ1-2; TRBD1, the table's D call, was not compared with the DNA. The CDR3 extends over 13 residues, inclusive of both ends. Germline V lookup: CDR1 SNHLY, CDR2 FYNNEI.

The V and J genes are TRBV29-1 and TRBJ1-2, with D uncertain. V was cut by 3 bases and J by 0 bases, with 8 bases left in between. The V gene's germline CDR1 is SQVTM and CDR2 ANQGSEA. The CDR3 consists of 13 residues. In DNA, the CDR3 is TGCAGCGTTGACAGAGATTCTAACTATGGCTACACCTTC. Protein sequence: CSVDRDSNYGYTF.

The chain combines TRBV27 with TRBJ1-1, with D perhaps matching TRBD1 (6 bases). In germline, CDR1 is MNHEY, CDR2 SMNVEV (reference sequence). The CDR3 consists of 13 residues. Trimming pared 2 bases from V and 6 bases from J, leaving 10 bases between. CDR3 sequence: CASSLQGIAEAFF. The DNA for the CDR3 is TGTGCCAGCAGTTTACAGGGGATCGCTGAAGCTTTCTTT.

The V call is TRBV12-3 or TRBV12-4, the J call TRBJ2-7; TRBD2 is a possible D gene (7 bases). The CDR3 length is 15 residues. Trimming cost V 3 bases and J 1 base, with 13 bases left between them. The CDR3 DNA reads as TGTGCCAGCAGTTTGCGGGGGCGCGGGTCCTACGAGCAGTACTTC. It codes for CASSLRGRGSYEQYF.

This rearrangement joins TRBV7-9 to TRBJ1-1; 9 positions match TRBD1. Trimming cost V 6 bases and J 7 bases; bases outside gene matches: 12. The CDR3 extends over 15 amino acids. The germline V gene encodes CDR1 SEHNR and CDR2 FQNEAQ (reference sequence). This CDR3 is CASRFPQGAKVEAFF. CDR3 DNA: TGTGCCAGCAGATTCCCACAGGGGGCGAAGGTTGAAGCTTTCTTT.

The V gene is TRBV28, the J gene TRBJ2-5; a weak D match, TRBD1 (5 bases). The CDR3 sequence is 16 residues long. V lost 2 bases to trimming and J lost 0 bases, with 13 bases between them. In germline, CDR1 is MDHEN, CDR2 SYDVKM. The CDR3 spells CASSLTQGGYQETQYF. The CDR3 region has the DNA TGTGCCAGCAGTTTAACGCAGGGTGGGTACCAAGAGACCCAGTACTTC.

This clonotype showed up many times. V and J are TRBV19 and TRBJ1-1, with 8 bases that match TRBD1. The length of the CDR3 is 13 residues. V was pared by 7 bases and J by 5 bases, with 6 bases of the junction left unmatched. Germline-derived CDR1 and CDR2 are LNHDA and SQIVND (reference sequence). CDR3 sequence reads: CASNAGGGTEAFF. As DNA, the CDR3 is TGTGCCAGTAACGCAGGGGGCGGAACTGAAGCTTTCTTT.

This clonotype was picked up one time. J is TRBJ1-1 and V is TRBV12-3 or TRBV12-4; D uncertain. CDR3 size: 18 residues. Trimming took off 4 bases at V and 1 base at J, with 22 bases between the two ends. CDR3: CASSSRRAGPRTNTEAFF. In DNA, the CDR3 is TGTGCCAGCAGTTCGAGGAGGGCAGGACCGCGGACGAACACTGAAGCTTTCTTT.

This clonotype has just a few counts. J is TRBJ1-2 and V is TRBV12-3 or TRBV12-4; the D gene is possibly TRBD1 (6 bases). The CDR3 loop spans 15 amino acids. V was shortened by 4 bases and J by 8 bases, with 20 bases between the two germline ends. CDR3 loop: CASSSNPGGADGYTF. CDR3 coding DNA: TGTGCCAGCAGTTCGAATCCGGGGGGGGCGGACGGCTACACCTTC.

The sample holds a few counts of this clonotype. The chain recombines TRBV29-1 with TRBJ2-7; no firm D call. Trimming shortened V by 1 base and J by 6 bases, and 7 bases separated the two germline ends. CDR1 is SQVTM, CDR2 ANQGSEA, per germline. The CDR3 covers 11 residues. The CDR3 region is CSVEVGPEQYF. The CDR3 bases are TGCAGCGTTGAAGTCGGACCCGAGCAGTACTTC.

This clonotype has ten or more counts. The J gene is TRBJ2-7, the V gene TRBV6-2 or TRBV6-3; D is unresolved. The CDR3 is 13 amino acids. Between the trimmed V and J ends, which lost 2 bases and 0 bases, there was a span of 5 bases. Germline lookup yields CDR1 MNHEY and CDR2 SVGEGT. This CDR3 is CASSYTHSYEQYF. The CDR3 nucleotides read TGTGCCAGCAGTTACACACACTCCTACGAGCAGTACTTC.

This clonotype was found many times. The rearrangement links TRBV5-1 to TRBJ2-7, with D possibly matching TRBD1 (5 bases). Trimming left V 4 bases short and J 3 bases short, with 17 bases between. The CDR3 is 15 amino acids. Germline lookup yields CDR1 SGHRS and CDR2 YFSETQ. The CDR3 DNA reads TGCGCCAGCAGCAGTAACGGGCTGGACATCTACGAGCAGTACTTC. This encodes CASSSNGLDIYEQYF.

This clonotype was seen many times. The V and J genes are TRBV12-3 or TRBV12-4 and TRBJ2-6; unclear D gene. This CDR3 comprises 16 residues. Trimming shortened V by 6 bases and J by 0 bases, and 12 bases separated the two germline ends. CDR3 sequence reads: CASSPVRFSGANVLTF. The CDR3 DNA reads TGTGCCAGCAGCCCTGTACGGTTCTCTGGGGCCAACGTCCTGACTTTC.

This clonotype appeared many times. The V gene is TRBV28, the J gene TRBJ1-1, with D unresolved. The germline CDR1 and CDR2 sequences are MDHEN and SYDVKM. CDR3 length: 13 residues. V shed 5 bases and J shed 8 bases, with 15 bases lying between them. CDR3 nucleotide sequence: TGTGCCAGCAGTCCTTGGGATAAGACGGAAGCTTTCTTT. It specifies CASSPWDKTEAFF.

This clonotype was detected many times. One end of the junction does not line up with germline, which may come from a read error. V gene TRBV4-1 combines with J gene TRBJ1-1; D uncertain. Per germline, CDR1 MGHRA and CDR2 YSYEKL. The CDR3 is 13 amino acids. DNA for the CDR3: TGCGCCAGCGGCCAACATTTCTTCACTGAAGCTTTCTTT. The encoded protein is CASGQHFFTEAFF.